This T cell receptor beta chain emerged from a study of cytomegalovirus exposure and HLA in healthy donors. Per germline, CDR1 MDHEN and CDR2 SYDVKM. V lost 3 bases, J lost 6 bases, and 11 bases lay in between. This CDR3 has 13 residues. Repertoires were generated with immunoSEQ multiplex PCR, while TCRdb's copy carries only in-frame clones and drops some. The sample yields approximately 150,000 clones, roughly 80% seen once. As to this clone: The antigen is unknown.

Overall study results and limits: The tendency of first-cohort TCR clusters to co-occur in the 120 or so validation repertoires was identified by a subsequent analysis.

Sequencing used PBMCs. V is TRBV28 and J is TRBJ1-1, with D tentatively TRBD1 (5 bases). The TCR comes from a young man in good health and CMV-seropositive. The CDR3 reads CASSLGGLAEAFF. CDR3 nucleotide sequence: TGTGCCAGCAGTTTGGGGGGTCTCGCTGAAGCTTTCTTT.